This T cell receptor (beta chain) is from a study of tumor-infiltrating lymphocytes in primary liver carcinoma. Study context: Yields of productive TCRbeta reads ranged from roughly 3.5 to 8 million per sample and were similar across tissue types.

cDNA specific to TCR beta was made from around 470 ng of total RNA, with a constant-region primer employed for priming. Construction of TCR beta libraries relied on three successive nested multiplex PCR rounds employing slightly modified ARM-PCR. Primers for the first two PCR rounds were TRBV1-TRBV30 forward primers and a C-beta reverse primer (approximately 10 cycles per round). TCRdb itself ran the multiplex PCR reads through MiXCR, one entry per CDR3 protein. The sample yields 35,000 to 50,000 distinct CDR3 sequences, roughly 80% seen once. Germline CDR1 and CDR2: SGHAT and FQNNGV. Trimming removed 11 bases at V and 0 bases at J, with 11 bases between. The CDR3 loop spans 13 amino acids. Joint extraction of RNA and DNA used about 17-32 mg of bulk tissue that was unsorted.

The sample consisted of tumor-adjacent normal liver tissue. The receptor was isolated from a woman in her 30s with primary liver carcinoma and hepatitis B virus infection. The chain uses TRBV11-2 and TRBJ2-1, with D unclear. The CDR3 nucleotides read TGTGCCGGCAACTTAGACTCCTACAATGAGCAGTTCTTC. It yields the protein CAGNLDSYNEQFF.